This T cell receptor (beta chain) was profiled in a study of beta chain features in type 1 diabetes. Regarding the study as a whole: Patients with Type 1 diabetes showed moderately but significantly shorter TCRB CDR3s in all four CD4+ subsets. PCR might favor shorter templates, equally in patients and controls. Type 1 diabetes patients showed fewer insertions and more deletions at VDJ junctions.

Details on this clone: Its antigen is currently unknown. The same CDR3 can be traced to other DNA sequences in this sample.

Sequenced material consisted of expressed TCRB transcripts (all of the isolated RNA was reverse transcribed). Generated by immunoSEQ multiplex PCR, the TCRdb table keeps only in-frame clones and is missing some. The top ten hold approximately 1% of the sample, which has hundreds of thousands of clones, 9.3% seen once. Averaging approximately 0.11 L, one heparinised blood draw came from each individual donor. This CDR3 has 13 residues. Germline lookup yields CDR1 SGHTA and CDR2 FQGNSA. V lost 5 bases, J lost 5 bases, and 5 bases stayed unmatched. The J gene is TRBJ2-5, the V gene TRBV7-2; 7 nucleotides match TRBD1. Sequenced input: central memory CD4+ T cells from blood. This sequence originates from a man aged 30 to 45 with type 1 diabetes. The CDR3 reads CASSRDSRETQYF. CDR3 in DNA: TGTGCCAGCAGCCGGGACAGTCGGGAGACCCAGTACTTC.